These 10 T cell receptor beta chains share one sample of origin, sequenced in a study of Ad26.COV2.S vaccination and SARS-CoV-2 variants. Treatment in this sample: 15 to 20 received Ad26.COV2.S at low or high dose, single or two shots; roughly five received placebo; per-sample allocation not given. It was on day 63 after the first vaccine or placebo injection that samples were taken. Profiling relied on immunoSEQ multiplex PCR, and the TCRdb table lists in-frame clones only, not all of them. Among hundreds of thousands of clones, roughly 90% were seen once, and the ten largest hold roughly 1.5%. Sample: peripheral blood, taken in a trial of Ad26.COV2.S vaccine versus placebo. The receptors derive from a person aged 18 to 59 who received the Ad26.COV2.S COVID-19 vaccine or a placebo.

The sample holds a few counts of this clone. This chain uses TRBV7-9 with TRBJ2-7; D is perhaps TRBD1 (5 bases). This CDR3 is 14 amino acids long. Germline assignment: CDR1 SEHNR and CDR2 FQNEAQ (reference sequence). Trimming took off 1 base at V and 4 bases at J, with 11 bases between the two ends. The CDR3 DNA sequence: TGTGCCAGCAGCTTAGGCCCCGACAGTTACGAGCAGTACTTC. Protein sequence: CASSLGPDSYEQYF.

This chain links TRBV5-1 with TRBJ2-1; a weak D match, TRBD1 (5 bases). The CDR3 loop spans 16 amino acids. V lost 0 bases to trimming and J lost 2 bases, with 12 bases between them. Germline CDR1 reads SGHRS; CDR2 reads YFSETQ. DNA of the CDR3: TGCGCCAGCAGCTTGGTTCAGCGACAGCCCTACAATGAGCAGTTCTTC. Protein sequence: CASSLVQRQPYNEQFF.

J is TRBJ2-7 and V is TRBV6-5, with D hard to call. The V end lost 6 bases, the J end lost 2 bases, and 14 bases lay between the germline ends. Germline V lookup: CDR1 MNHEY, CDR2 SVGAGI. The CDR3 is made up of 14 amino acids. For the CDR3, the DNA is TGTGCCAGCAGGAAAGGCATAGGCCCCTACGAGCAGTACTTC. This encodes CASRKGIGPYEQYF.

The rearrangement joins TRBV7-9 to TRBJ1-2, with 11 bases identical to TRBD1. Germline CDR1 is SEHNR and CDR2 is FQNEAQ (reference sequence). The CDR3 has 15 residues. After removal of 5 bases from V and 3 bases from J, the junction contained 5 bases not matched to a gene. Here the CDR3 reads CASSPRDRGDYGYTF. In DNA form, the CDR3 reads TGTGCCAGCAGCCCCCGGGACAGGGGGGACTATGGCTACACCTTC.

The chain has TRBV23-1 and TRBJ2-1; 8 bases map to TRBD2. TRBV23-1 is an open reading frame whose function is uncertain. The ends lost 3 bases at V and 5 bases at J; junction bases unmatched: 6. There are 15 residues in the CDR3. The CDR3 protein is CASSQASGQNNEQFF. The DNA of the CDR3 is TGCGCCAGCAGTCAGGCTAGCGGGCAAAACAATGAGCAGTTCTTC.

This clone appeared once. The chain carries TRBV10-1 and TRBJ2-1; D uncertain. Trimming took 6 bases from V and 8 from J, leaving 8 bases between them. The CDR3 covers 11 residues. From germline, CDR1 is WNHNN and CDR2 SYGVQD (reference sequence). The CDR3: CASSTGYEQFF. The CDR3 DNA reads TGCGCCAGCAGCACGGGCTATGAGCAGTTCTTC.

The rearrangement uses TRBV2 and TRBJ2-7; TRBD2 matches 8 bases. In germline, CDR1 is SNHLY, CDR2 FYNNEI. The trim removed 2 bases at V and 3 bases at J, leaving 6 bases unmatched. The CDR3 is 15 residues long. CDR3 residues: CASSETGGPYYEQYF. CDR3 in DNA: TGTGCCAGCAGTGAAACGGGGGGGCCTTACTACGAGCAGTACTTC.

This chain uses TRBV10-2 with TRBJ2-3; 7 nucleotides match TRBD2. CDR3 length: 18 residues. Germline CDR1 reads WSHSY; CDR2 reads SAAADI. V lost 0 bases, J lost 5 bases, and 14 bases stayed unmatched. The CDR3 loop is CASSESIGGTSPVDTQYF. The CDR3 DNA reads as TGCGCCAGCAGTGAGTCGATCGGGGGGACCTCTCCGGTAGATACGCAGTATTTT.

The V gene is TRBV5-6, the J gene TRBJ1-2; 7 nucleotides agree with TRBD1. J was trimmed by 5 bases and V by 1 base; bases with no gene match: 5. The CDR3 covers 14 residues. The V gene's germline CDR1 is SGHDT and CDR2 YYEEEE. CDR3 sequence reads: CASSLPDRAYGYTF. The CDR3 DNA reads as TGTGCCAGCAGCTTGCCCGACAGGGCGTATGGCTACACCTTC.

A remark on this clone: Within the sample, other DNA sequences also encode this same CDR3. This chain links TRBV30 with TRBJ2-7; perhaps TRBD1 as D (5 bases). Germline CDR1 and CDR2: GTSNPN and SVGIG (reference sequence). The V and J ends lost 0 bases and 2 bases respectively, with 8 bases between them. This CDR3 is built from 13 residues. The CDR3 spells CAWSVQGAYEQYF. The CDR3 nucleotides read TGTGCCTGGAGTGTCCAGGGCGCCTACGAGCAGTACTTC.